A selection of T cell receptor beta chains follows, all from one sample in a study of vaccination effects on CD4 cells after COVID-19. For these TCRs, the target antigens are not known. TCRdb keeps only in-frame clones here, not all; method: immunoSEQ multiplex PCR. The sample consists of under 80,000 clones, roughly 76% of them appearing once. This specimen consisted of CD4+ T cells from PBMCs cultured with HCoV-OC43 spike peptides, obtained after COVID-19 vaccination. The receptors derive from a human donor who received a COVID-19 vaccine. Both conserved end residues are part of each CDR3. Fields, in order: J gene, V gene, D gene, clone size, CDR3 DNA, CDR3 protein. The D gene is left open where the match is weak. Not every row has a clone size; where given, it reads once, few, many or a size class.

J gene: TRBJ1-2; V gene: TRBV30; D gene: -; clone size: -; CDR3 DNA: TGTGCCTGGAGTCCTAGGACGGCGGTGGGGTTAGGCTACACCTTC; CDR3 protein: CAWSPRTAVGLGYTF
J gene: TRBJ2-4; V gene: TRBV2; D gene: TRBD1; clone size: -; CDR3 DNA: TGTGCCAATTCCGGGACAGGGGGGGGAAACATTCAGTACTTC; CDR3 protein: CANSGTGGGNIQYF
J gene: TRBJ2-3; V gene: TRBV6-2/TRBV6-3; D gene: -; clone size: -; CDR3 DNA: TGTGCCAGCAGCCGTACAGATACGCAGTATTTT; CDR3 protein: CASSRTDTQYF
J gene: TRBJ2-6; V gene: TRBV24-1; D gene: -; clone size: -; CDR3 DNA: TGTGCCACCAGTAACCCTTTGGCAGGCTCTGGGGCCAACGTCCTGACTTTC; CDR3 protein: CATSNPLAGSGANVLTF
J gene: TRBJ1-4; V gene: TRBV6-5; D gene: -; clone size: -; CDR3 DNA: TGTGCCAGCAGTTACTCGGCTAATGAAAAACTGTTTTTT; CDR3 protein: CASSYSANEKLFF
J gene: TRBJ1-2; V gene: TRBV5-1; D gene: -; clone size: -; CDR3 DNA: TGCGCCAGCAGCTTGGACGGTATTAACTATGGCTACACCTTC; CDR3 protein: CASSLDGINYGYTF
J gene: TRBJ1-1; V gene: TRBV15; D gene: -; clone size: -; CDR3 DNA: TGTGCCACCCGGAGGGGAGGGGGGAACACTGAAGCTTTCTTT; CDR3 protein: CATRRGGGNTEAFF
J gene: TRBJ2-3; V gene: TRBV29-1; D gene: TRBD1; clone size: once; CDR3 DNA: TGCAGCGTTGGACAGGGATCAGATACGCAGTATTTT; CDR3 protein: CSVGQGSDTQYF
J gene: TRBJ1-2; V gene: TRBV3-1/TRBV3-2; D gene: TRBD1; clone size: -; CDR3 DNA: TGTGCCAGCAGCGGGGACAGCCATGGCTACACCTTC; CDR3 protein: CASSGDSHGYTF
J gene: TRBJ2-4; V gene: TRBV4-1; D gene: -; clone size: -; CDR3 DNA: TGCGCCAGCAGCCAGTCATTCGGGACTCTCCAGTACTTC; CDR3 protein: CASSQSFGTLQYF
J gene: TRBJ2-6; V gene: TRBV19; D gene: -; clone size: -; CDR3 DNA: TGTGCCAGTACTATTGTTACGGGTACCGGGGCCAACGTCCTGACTTTC; CDR3 protein: CASTIVTGTGANVLTF
J gene: TRBJ2-5; V gene: TRBV7-2; D gene: -; clone size: -; CDR3 DNA: TGTGCCAGCAGCCATTTAGAGACCCAGTACTTC; CDR3 protein: CASSHLETQYF
J gene: TRBJ2-5; V gene: TRBV3-1/TRBV3-2; D gene: TRBD1; clone size: -; CDR3 DNA: TGTGCCAGCAGCCAAGATTTTCCGTGGGACAGGGAAGAGACCCAGTACTTC; CDR3 protein: CASSQDFPWDREETQYF
J gene: TRBJ1-2; V gene: TRBV5-1; D gene: TRBD1; clone size: -; CDR3 DNA: TGCGCCAGCAGCGGGGGACAGGGGGTCTATGGCTACACCTTC; CDR3 protein: CASSGGQGVYGYTF
J gene: TRBJ1-1; V gene: TRBV6-4; D gene: -; clone size: -; CDR3 DNA: TGTGCCAGCAGTTCCCTCTTGGGGGCTGAAGCTTTCTTT; CDR3 protein: CASSSLLGAEAFF
J gene: TRBJ2-5; V gene: TRBV2; D gene: -; clone size: -; CDR3 DNA: TGTGCCAGCAGTGTCGTGGAGGAGACCCAGTACTTC; CDR3 protein: CASSVVEETQYF
J gene: TRBJ1-3; V gene: TRBV5-4; D gene: -; clone size: -; CDR3 DNA: TGTGCCAGCAGCTTGCCAGATCCCCCCTCGTTCTCTGGAAACACCATATATTTT; CDR3 protein: CASSLPDPPSFSGNTIYF
J gene: TRBJ2-5; V gene: TRBV7-8; D gene: -; clone size: -; CDR3 DNA: TGTGCCAGCAGCTTGTGGGACCCCACGTCCCAAGAGACCCAGTACTTC; CDR3 protein: CASSLWDPTSQETQYF
J gene: TRBJ2-1; V gene: TRBV7-3; D gene: TRBD2; clone size: -; CDR3 DNA: TGTGCCAGCAGCTTGATCGGGGGGACGTACAATGAGCAGTTCTTC; CDR3 protein: CASSLIGGTYNEQFF
J gene: TRBJ2-3; V gene: TRBV7-2; D gene: -; clone size: -; CDR3 DNA: TGTGCCAGCAGCAGAAACAACCCCCCGCAGTATTTT; CDR3 protein: CASSRNNPPQYF
J gene: TRBJ2-3; V gene: TRBV7-2; D gene: -; clone size: -; CDR3 DNA: TGTGCCAGCAGCCCAGACCCCCTTGGTTTAGATACGCAGTATTTT; CDR3 protein: CASSPDPLGLDTQYF
J gene: TRBJ2-3; V gene: TRBV6-1; D gene: TRBD2; clone size: -; CDR3 DNA: TGTGCCAGCAGTGAAGAGGTTCCCGGGGGGACAGATACGCAGTATTTT; CDR3 protein: CASSEEVPGGTDTQYF
J gene: TRBJ1-1; V gene: TRBV10-1; D gene: -; clone size: -; CDR3 DNA: TGCGCCAGCAGTGAGCAAACGAACACTGAAGCTTTCTTT; CDR3 protein: CASSEQTNTEAFF
J gene: TRBJ1-3; V gene: TRBV7-3; D gene: -; clone size: -; CDR3 DNA: TGTGCCAGCAGCCTGCTGCCGGGGGACACCATATATTTT; CDR3 protein: CASSLLPGDTIYF
J gene: TRBJ2-6; V gene: TRBV7-2; D gene: -; clone size: few; CDR3 DNA: TGTGCCAGCAGCTTAGCGGTTACTATCTCTGGGGCCAACGTCCTGACTTTC; CDR3 protein: CASSLAVTISGANVLTF
J gene: TRBJ1-5; V gene: TRBV5-1; D gene: -; clone size: once; CDR3 DNA: TGCGCCAGCAGCTTCGAGGGAAGTCAGCCCCAGCATTTT; CDR3 protein: CASSFEGSQPQHF
J gene: TRBJ1-5; V gene: TRBV2; D gene: -; clone size: -; CDR3 DNA: TGTGCCACCTCTGCAGGGATTCAGCCCCAGCATTTT; CDR3 protein: CATSAGIQPQHF
J gene: TRBJ2-5; V gene: TRBV30; D gene: TRBD1; clone size: -; CDR3 DNA: TGTGCCTGGACGGACAGGGTGGAGACCCAGTACTTC; CDR3 protein: CAWTDRVETQYF
J gene: TRBJ2-2; V gene: TRBV4-2; D gene: TRBD2; clone size: -; CDR3 DNA: TGTGCCAGCAGCCAAGGGGGACTACTTCGGGGGAGAGGGGAGCTGTTTTTT; CDR3 protein: CASSQGGLLRGRGELFF
J gene: TRBJ1-1; V gene: TRBV5-5; D gene: TRBD1; clone size: -; CDR3 DNA: TGTGCCAGCAGCCTAACAGGGGGCGTAGGAACTGAAGCTTTCTTT; CDR3 protein: CASSLTGGVGTEAFF
J gene: TRBJ2-1; V gene: TRBV2; D gene: -; clone size: -; CDR3 DNA: TGTGCCAGCAGTGGGAAAGGGGGCAATGAGCAGTTCTTC; CDR3 protein: CASSGKGGNEQFF
J gene: TRBJ2-6; V gene: TRBV5-1; D gene: -; clone size: -; CDR3 DNA: TGCGCCAGCAGCGTCCCCGGGACTGGGGCCAACGTCCTGACTTTC; CDR3 protein: CASSVPGTGANVLTF
J gene: TRBJ2-5; V gene: TRBV5-1; D gene: -; clone size: -; CDR3 DNA: TGCGCCAGCAGCTCCCGGGGGGCACAAGAGACCCAGTACTTC; CDR3 protein: CASSSRGAQETQYF
J gene: TRBJ2-2; V gene: TRBV5-1; D gene: -; clone size: -; CDR3 DNA: TGCGCCAGCAGCGGGACGGTGAACACCGGGGAGCTGTTTTTT; CDR3 protein: CASSGTVNTGELFF
J gene: TRBJ2-1; V gene: TRBV27; D gene: -; clone size: few; CDR3 DNA: TGTGCCAGCAGTTTAATTGGGGGGCCGCATGAGCAGTTCTTC; CDR3 protein: CASSLIGGPHEQFF
J gene: TRBJ2-5; V gene: TRBV11-2; D gene: -; clone size: -; CDR3 DNA: TGTGCCAGCAGCCCCTTGTCGGGGGCGCAGAAGACCCAGTACTTC; CDR3 protein: CASSPLSGAQKTQYF
J gene: TRBJ2-2; V gene: TRBV12-3/TRBV12-4; D gene: TRBD2; clone size: -; CDR3 DNA: TGTGCCAGCAGTCGCGGGGGGACCGGGGAGCTGTTTTTT; CDR3 protein: CASSRGGTGELFF
J gene: TRBJ2-1; V gene: TRBV9; D gene: -; clone size: once; CDR3 DNA: TGTGCCAGCAGCGTAGCCCCGAGCTCCTACAATGAGCAGTTCTTC; CDR3 protein: CASSVAPSSYNEQFF
J gene: TRBJ1-2; V gene: TRBV9; D gene: TRBD1; clone size: -; CDR3 DNA: TGTGCCAGCAGCGTAGCTTCTGGACAGGGAGATGGCTACACCTTC; CDR3 protein: CASSVASGQGDGYTF
J gene: TRBJ2-5; V gene: TRBV24-1; D gene: TRBD2; clone size: -; CDR3 DNA: TGTGCCACCAGTGCTATACTAGCGGGGGGCCGGGAGACCCAGTACTTC; CDR3 protein: CATSAILAGGRETQYF
J gene: TRBJ2-2; V gene: TRBV6-5; D gene: -; clone size: -; CDR3 DNA: TGTGCCAGCAGTCGAAATCACGCGAACACCGGGGAGCTGTTTTTT; CDR3 protein: CASSRNHANTGELFF